The rows below give T cell receptor beta chains drawn from one sample of a study. TCRdb re-analysed the 5' RACE reads in MiXCR, keeping a single row per CDR3 protein. The sample includes 60,000 to 65,000 distinct CDR3 sequences, less than 25% of them seen just once. The sample comprised memory CD4+ T cells sorted from a lymph node. Every receptor here comes from a female donor with breast cancer. The CDR3 runs from the conserved cysteine through the conserved F or W. A D gene is named only where the DNA matches it firmly. Some rows mark clone size as missing; the rest say once, few, many or name a class of expanded clone.

v_gene	d_gene	abundance	j_gene	CDR3nt	CDR3aa
TRBV18	TRBD1	-	TRBJ1-5	TGTGCCAGCTCACCAGACAGGGGGAGTTTCAATCAGCCCCAGCATTTT	CASSPDRGSFNQPQHF
TRBV28	TRBD1	-	TRBJ1-2	TGTGCCAGCATGGTCGGCGGGGACAGGGTGTCTCATGGCTACACCTTC	CASMVGGDRVSHGYTF
TRBV7-2	TRBD1	-	TRBJ1-6	TGTGCCAGCAGCTTCTTATCAGGGGGTTCACCCCTCCACTTT	CASSFLSGGSPLHF
TRBV7-2	-	-	TRBJ1-2	TGTGCCAGCAGCTTAGGGGATAGCTATGGCTACACCTTC	CASSLGDSYGYTF
TRBV29-1	-	few	TRBJ2-6	TGCAGCGTTGCAGACCCCGCCGGGACATTGCGCTCTGGGGCCAACGTCCTGACTTTC	CSVADPAGTLRSGANVLTF
TRBV6-6	-	-	TRBJ2-5	TGTGCCAGCAGTTCGCCCATCAGGGGCGACGAGACCCAGTACTTC	CASSSPIRGDETQYF
TRBV7-2	-	many	TRBJ2-1	TGTGCCAGCAGCTTAGTGGGTGGCGATGAGCAGTTCTTC	CASSLVGGDEQFF
TRBV20-1	TRBD2	-	TRBJ2-5	TGCAGTGCTAGGGACCCAAGCGGGAGGGAGACCCAGTACTTC	CSARDPSGRETQYF
TRBV14	-	-	TRBJ1-1	TGTGCCAGCAGCCACCCGCAGGGGTTAGAAGCTTTCTTT	CASSHPQGLEAFF
TRBV25-1	-	few	TRBJ2-5	TGTGCCAGCAGTGCCTTAACAGAAGCACCAAGGGAGACCCAGTACTTC	CASSALTEAPRETQYF
TRBV5-5	-	-	TRBJ1-6	TGTGCCAGCACCCCGGGACCTAACGATTCACCCCTCCACTTT	CASTPGPNDSPLHF
TRBV18	-	few	TRBJ1-2	TGTGCCAGCTCACCGGCTAGGCCCTATGGCTACACCTTC	CASSPARPYGYTF
TRBV29-1	-	-	TRBJ2-1	TGCAGCAAGGGCGGGACAGATTACAATGAGCAGTTCTTC	CSKGGTDYNEQFF
TRBV11-2	-	few	TRBJ2-3	TGTGCCAGCAGCTTAGATGACGGAGATACGCAGTATTTT	CASSLDDGDTQYF
TRBV4-3	-	-	TRBJ1-5	TGCGCCAGCAGCCAAGATATCAACAATCAGCCCCAGCATTTT	CASSQDINNQPQHF
TRBV7-9	-	-	TRBJ2-7	TGTGCCAGCAGCTTGACCTCAGGCCACGAGCAGTACTTC	CASSLTSGHEQYF
TRBV27	-	-	TRBJ2-7	TGTGCCAGCAGTTTAAGGACGGATGCCTACGAGCAGTACTTC	CASSLRTDAYEQYF
TRBV7-3	TRBD2	few	TRBJ2-2	TGTGCCAGCAGCAGAGCGGGAGGGAACACCGGGGAGCTGTTTTTT	CASSRAGGNTGELFF
TRBV24-1	TRBD1	-	TRBJ1-2	TGTGCCACCAGTGATCACAGGGGCGGCTATGGCTACACCTTC	CATSDHRGGYGYTF
TRBV7-3	-	once	TRBJ1-5	TGTGCCAGCAGCTCAGGATATAACAATCAGCCCCAGCATTTT	CASSSGYNNQPQHF
TRBV20-1	-	many	TRBJ2-3	TGCAGTGCTAGAGATGTAAACGTTGTCACAGATACGCAGTATTTT	CSARDVNVVTDTQYF
TRBV12-3/TRBV12-4	-	many	TRBJ2-1	TGTGCCAGCAGTTTTGATGGCTGGCCCAACCTTAACAATGAGCAGTTCTTC	CASSFDGWPNLNNEQFF
TRBV20-1	TRBD2	few	TRBJ2-3	TGCAGTGTTGAGCCCCCAGCGGGAACAGATACGCAGTATTTT	CSVEPPAGTDTQYF
TRBV29-1	-	few	TRBJ2-3	TGCAGCGCCTCTGGACAGCTAGAAGATACGCAGTATTTT	CSASGQLEDTQYF
TRBV9	TRBD1	-	TRBJ1-1	TGTGCCAGCAGCACACAAGAAGGACAGGGGAGGAACACTGAAGCTTTCTTT	CASSTQEGQGRNTEAFF
TRBV6-1	-	many	TRBJ1-1	TGTGCCAGCATTCAGGGGACTACGAACACTGAAGCTTTCTTT	CASIQGTTNTEAFF
TRBV5-1	-	many	TRBJ1-1	TGCGCCAGCAGCCTTCAGACGGATGACACTGAAGCTTTCTTT	CASSLQTDDTEAFF
TRBV5-1	-	-	TRBJ2-7	TGCGCCAGCAGCTTGGAGTTAAGCTCCTACGAGCAGTACTTC	CASSLELSSYEQYF
TRBV4-1	TRBD2	-	TRBJ2-1	TGCGCCAGCAGCCAAGTCAATCTAGCGGGAGGTACGCAGTTCTTC	CASSQVNLAGGTQFF
TRBV6-5	-	many	TRBJ1-5	TGTGCCAGCAGTTTAGATTATAGATCGCCCCAGCATTTT	CASSLDYRSPQHF
TRBV2	-	-	TRBJ2-7	TGTGCCAGCAGTGTCGGTGAATACGAGCAGTACTTC	CASSVGEYEQYF
TRBV24-1	-	-	TRBJ1-2	TGTGCCTCCAGTGGAGGGAACTATGGCTACACCTTC	CASSGGNYGYTF
TRBV12-3/TRBV12-4	TRBD1	-	TRBJ1-2	TGTGCCAGCAGTGAGCAGGGGGCCACTGGCTACACCTTC	CASSEQGATGYTF
TRBV4-1	TRBD1	few	TRBJ1-2	TGCGCCAGCACCCGGGGGGACAGGGACGGCTACACCTTC	CASTRGDRDGYTF
TRBV6-5	TRBD2	many	TRBJ2-1	TGTGCCAGCAGGCGCACTAGCGGGAGTGATGAGCAGTTCTTC	CASRRTSGSDEQFF
TRBV7-2	-	many	TRBJ2-1	TGTGCCAGCGGGGTACAGCCTGGTGAGCAGTTCTTC	CASGVQPGEQFF
TRBV28	-	-	TRBJ2-7	TGTGCCAGCAGTTTATTTCAGGTCCTCTCCTACGAGCAGTACTTC	CASSLFQVLSYEQYF
TRBV11-2	-	few	TRBJ2-7	TGTGCCAGCAGCCCGCGGACCGCCGGATCCTACGAGCAGTACTTC	CASSPRTAGSYEQYF
TRBV12-3/TRBV12-4	-	-	TRBJ1-1	TGTGCCAGCAGGTTAGACAACATGAACACTGAAGCTTTCTTT	CASRLDNMNTEAFF
TRBV7-2	-	-	TRBJ1-2	TGTGCCAGCAGCCCGAACAGGGATGGCTACACCTTC	CASSPNRDGYTF
TRBV5-1	-	many	TRBJ1-6	TGCGCCAGCAGCTTGGATGGTTCGGGCCTCCTCCACTTT	CASSLDGSGLLHF
TRBV18	-	-	TRBJ1-4	TGTGCCAGCTCACCGTATACAACTAATGAAAAACTGTTTTTT	CASSPYTTNEKLFF
TRBV4-1	-	few	TRBJ1-5	TGCGCCAGCAGCCAAGAGTCAAAGGACAGATATCAGCCCCAGCATTTT	CASSQESKDRYQPQHF
TRBV14	-	few	TRBJ2-1	TGTGCCAGCAGCCCCCAAAATAATGAGCAGTTCTTC	CASSPQNNEQFF
TRBV4-1	-	many	TRBJ1-4	TGCGCCAGCAGCCAACTGGTGGGTGAAAAACTGTTTTTT	CASSQLVGEKLFF
TRBV7-2	-	-	TRBJ2-7	TGTGCCAGCAGCTTAGGAGCTTCGAGGGTCTACGAGCAGTACTTC	CASSLGASRVYEQYF
TRBV5-1	TRBD1	few	TRBJ2-1	TGCGCCAGCAGCTTGCGATCCGGGACAGGGTCACAACCTCGCTCCTACAATGAGCAGTTCTTC	CASSLRSGTGSQPRSYNEQFF
TRBV5-1	TRBD2	-	TRBJ2-1	TGCGCCAGCAGCTTAAGCATAGCGGGAGCCTCCTACAATGAGCAGTTCTTC	CASSLSIAGASYNEQFF
TRBV5-1	TRBD1	-	TRBJ1-3	TGCGCCAGCAGCTCCGCGGGACAGGGCGGAAACACCATATATTTT	CASSSAGQGGNTIYF
TRBV7-2	TRBD2	few	TRBJ2-7	TGTGCCAGCAGCTTTGGACTAGCGGGAGGGGAGCAGTACTTC	CASSFGLAGGEQYF
TRBV30	TRBD2	-	TRBJ2-3	TGTGCCGGGACTAGCGGGGGCGCTAGCACAGATACGCAGTATTTT	CAGTSGGASTDTQYF
TRBV3-1	TRBD1	-	TRBJ2-5	TGTGCCAGCAGCCAAGGTTACAGGGGGGAGACCCAGTACTTC	CASSQGYRGETQYF
TRBV29-1	-	many	TRBJ2-2	TGCAGCGTTGATCAGGGGTCCACCGGGGAGCTGTTTTTT	CSVDQGSTGELFF
TRBV9	TRBD2	-	TRBJ2-3	TGTGCCAGCAGCAAGGGACTAGCGGCTAGCACAGATACGCAGTATTTT	CASSKGLAASTDTQYF
TRBV5-1	-	-	TRBJ1-3	TGCGCCAGCAGAGAGGGGCCGGCCCTCTCTGGAAACACCATATATTTT	CASREGPALSGNTIYF